The rows below give T cell receptor beta chains drawn from one sample of a study of metastatic and nonmetastatic thyroid tumors. TCRdb reanalyzed the PCR reads via MiXCR. Of 24,000 or so clones listed, 20% to 25% are singletons. Sequenced sample: tumor tissue. All receptors come from a female donor with papillary thyroid cancer or a benign thyroid nodule (not recorded which). Some clones in this sample may be carry-over from other donors' samples. Both conserved end residues are part of each CDR3. Fields, in order: clone size, J gene, D gene, V gene, CDR3 protein, CDR3 DNA. D genes are given only for firm matches. A row's size may be missing; if present it is once, few, many or a size class.

clone_size: few
j_call: TRBJ2-7
d_call: TRBD2
v_call: TRBV11-2
cdr3_aa: CASSGSGRMYEQYF
cdr3_nt: TGTGCCAGCAGCGGTAGCGGGAGGATGTACGAGCAGTACTTC

clone_size: .
j_call: TRBJ2-3
d_call: .
v_call: TRBV7-8
cdr3_aa: CATSGGTTDTQYF
cdr3_nt: TGTGCCACGAGTGGGGGCACCACAGATACGCAGTATTTT

clone_size: few
j_call: TRBJ2-3
d_call: TRBD2
v_call: TRBV3-1
cdr3_aa: CASSQARGAGGITDTQYF
cdr3_nt: TGTGCCAGCAGCCAAGCTCGAGGAGCGGGAGGGATCACAGATACGCAGTATTTT

clone_size: few
j_call: TRBJ2-7
d_call: TRBD2
v_call: TRBV19
cdr3_aa: CASSMISGNYEQYF
cdr3_nt: TGTGCCAGTAGTATGATTAGCGGGAACTACGAGCAGTACTTC

clone_size: .
j_call: TRBJ2-5
d_call: TRBD2
v_call: TRBV5-1
cdr3_aa: CASSIRGGEETQYF
cdr3_nt: TGCGCCAGCAGTATCCGGGGGGGAGAAGAGACCCAGTACTTC

clone_size: many
j_call: TRBJ2-1
d_call: .
v_call: TRBV7-7
cdr3_aa: CASSSGAGEYNEQFF
cdr3_nt: TGTGCTAGCAGCTCGGGGGCAGGGGAGTACAATGAGCAGTTCTTC

clone_size: many
j_call: TRBJ2-3
d_call: .
v_call: TRBV2
cdr3_aa: CASSELGASTDTQYF
cdr3_nt: TGTGCCAGCAGTGAACTCGGGGCTAGCACAGATACGCAGTATTTT

clone_size: large
j_call: TRBJ2-7
d_call: .
v_call: TRBV6-1
cdr3_aa: CASSGQGYEQYF
cdr3_nt: TGTGCCAGCAGTGGTCAGGGTTACGAGCAGTACTTC

clone_size: few
j_call: TRBJ2-7
d_call: .
v_call: TRBV2
cdr3_aa: CASSGQGASYEQYF
cdr3_nt: TGTGCCAGCAGTGGTCAGGGCGCTAGCTACGAGCAGTACTTC

clone_size: few
j_call: TRBJ2-5
d_call: TRBD1
v_call: TRBV28
cdr3_aa: CASSRRTGEETQYF
cdr3_nt: TGTGCCAGCAGCCGAAGGACAGGGGAAGAGACCCAGTACTTC

clone_size: few
j_call: TRBJ2-3
d_call: TRBD2
v_call: TRBV6-2/TRBV6-3
cdr3_aa: CASRRTSGREYF
cdr3_nt: TGTGCCAGCAGACGGACTAGCGGCCGAGAGTATTTT

clone_size: medium-sized
j_call: TRBJ2-7
d_call: .
v_call: TRBV6-2/TRBV6-3
cdr3_aa: CASMRTIAGNYEQYF
cdr3_nt: TGTGCCAGCATGCGAACGATCGCGGGAAACTACGAGCAGTACTTC

clone_size: .
j_call: TRBJ2-3
d_call: .
v_call: TRBV3-1
cdr3_aa: CASSQVLGSRTDTQYF
cdr3_nt: TGTGCCAGCAGCCAAGTCCTCGGTTCGCGCACAGATACGCAGTATTTT

clone_size: medium-sized
j_call: TRBJ2-2
d_call: .
v_call: TRBV4-3
cdr3_aa: CASSQGANTGELFF
cdr3_nt: TGCGCCAGCAGCCAGGGGGCGAACACCGGGGAGCTGTTTTTT

clone_size: many
j_call: TRBJ2-1
d_call: TRBD2
v_call: TRBV20-1
cdr3_aa: CSAQAGLQYNEQFF
cdr3_nt: TGCAGTGCCCAAGCGGGACTGCAGTACAATGAGCAGTTCTTC

clone_size: many
j_call: TRBJ1-4
d_call: .
v_call: TRBV5-4
cdr3_aa: CASSLEGSGEKLFF
cdr3_nt: TGTGCCAGCAGCTTGGAAGGTTCGGGGGAAAAACTGTTTTTT

clone_size: many
j_call: TRBJ1-1
d_call: TRBD1
v_call: TRBV2
cdr3_aa: CAIPLGGVNTEAFF
cdr3_nt: TGTGCCATCCCATTAGGGGGCGTGAACACTGAAGCTTTCTTT

clone_size: many
j_call: TRBJ2-1
d_call: .
v_call: TRBV27
cdr3_aa: CASSLTTPYNEQFF
cdr3_nt: TGTGCCAGCAGTTTAACGACTCCCTACAATGAGCAGTTCTTC

clone_size: few
j_call: TRBJ2-1
d_call: TRBD2
v_call: TRBV11-3
cdr3_aa: CASSPQRGPNNEQFF
cdr3_nt: TGTGCCAGCAGCCCGCAGCGGGGACCGAACAATGAGCAGTTCTTC

clone_size: few
j_call: TRBJ2-1
d_call: .
v_call: TRBV20-1
cdr3_aa: CSARDRRHSYNEQFF
cdr3_nt: TGCAGTGCTAGAGATAGGCGACACTCCTACAATGAGCAGTTCTTC

clone_size: .
j_call: TRBJ2-6
d_call: .
v_call: TRBV7-8
cdr3_aa: CASSPTANVLTF
cdr3_nt: TGTGCCAGCAGCCCCACGGCCAACGTCCTGACTTTC

clone_size: many
j_call: TRBJ1-5
d_call: .
v_call: TRBV19
cdr3_aa: CASSAQGNQPQHF
cdr3_nt: TGTGCCAGTAGTGCCCAGGGTAATCAGCCCCAGCATTTT

clone_size: .
j_call: TRBJ2-7
d_call: TRBD2
v_call: TRBV10-3
cdr3_aa: CAIRTGLAVNCPYEQYF
cdr3_nt: TGTGCCATCAGGACGGGACTAGCGGTCAACTGCCCCTACGAGCAGTACTTC

clone_size: .
j_call: TRBJ1-2
d_call: TRBD1
v_call: TRBV7-3
cdr3_aa: CASSLQGARGYTF
cdr3_nt: TGTGCCAGCAGCTTACAGGGGGCTCGCGGCTACACCTTC

clone_size: .
j_call: TRBJ2-1
d_call: .
v_call: TRBV9
cdr3_aa: CASSVAVVVYNEQFF
cdr3_nt: TGTGCCAGCAGCGTAGCCGTGGTAGTCTACAATGAGCAGTTCTTC

clone_size: medium-sized
j_call: TRBJ2-7
d_call: TRBD1
v_call: TRBV4-3
cdr3_aa: CASSQGTGVAYEQYF
cdr3_nt: TGCGCCAGCAGCCAAGGGACAGGGGTTGCCTACGAGCAGTACTTC

clone_size: many
j_call: TRBJ2-1
d_call: TRBD2
v_call: TRBV20-1
cdr3_aa: CSAGRVGTSGSSEQFF
cdr3_nt: TGCAGTGCCGGAAGGGTCGGGACTAGCGGGAGTAGTGAGCAGTTCTTC

clone_size: few
j_call: TRBJ2-4
d_call: TRBD2
v_call: TRBV28
cdr3_aa: CASILAGGGDIQYF
cdr3_nt: TGTGCCAGCATCCTCGCCGGGGGGGGAGACATTCAGTACTTC

clone_size: few
j_call: TRBJ2-1
d_call: TRBD2
v_call: TRBV15
cdr3_aa: CATSRELAGEPNEQFF
cdr3_nt: TGTGCCACCAGCAGAGAACTAGCGGGAGAGCCCAATGAGCAGTTCTTC

clone_size: few
j_call: TRBJ2-7
d_call: TRBD2
v_call: TRBV6-1
cdr3_aa: CAGGVGAREQYF
cdr3_nt: TGTGCCGGGGGGGTAGGAGCTCGAGAGCAGTACTTC

clone_size: few
j_call: TRBJ2-1
d_call: .
v_call: TRBV12-3/TRBV12-4
cdr3_aa: CASSSQREQFF
cdr3_nt: TGTGCCAGCAGTTCCCAGCGGGAGCAGTTCTTC

clone_size: medium-sized
j_call: TRBJ1-4
d_call: .
v_call: TRBV15
cdr3_aa: CATSATFLGASEKLFF
cdr3_nt: TGTGCCACCAGCGCTACGTTTTTGGGGGCGAGTGAAAAACTGTTTTTT

clone_size: many
j_call: TRBJ2-3
d_call: TRBD1
v_call: TRBV4-2
cdr3_aa: CASSQRQGGSTDTQYF
cdr3_nt: TGTGCCAGCAGCCAGCGACAGGGCGGGTCCACAGATACGCAGTATTTT

clone_size: medium-sized
j_call: TRBJ2-7
d_call: .
v_call: TRBV28
cdr3_aa: CASSSGPRYEQYF
cdr3_nt: TGTGCCAGCAGTTCCGGGCCCCGCTACGAGCAGTACTTC